Each of the 10 T cell receptor beta chains below was sequenced from the same sample in a study of cytomegalovirus exposure and HLA in healthy donors. Primers: 60 Vbeta forward and 13 Jbeta reverse. TCRdb keeps only in-frame clones here, not all; method: immunoSEQ multiplex PCR. This table has about 150,000 clones, about 87% appearing once. The sample comprised PBMCs. The receptors stem from a woman aged 25 to 39 in good health and CMV-seronegative.

V gene TRBV2 combines with J gene TRBJ1-4; D is perhaps TRBD1 (6 bases). The CDR3 sequence is 13 residues long. CDR1 SNHLY and CDR2 FYNNEI come from the germline V gene. V was cut by 6 bases and J by 12 bases, with 17 bases left in between. The CDR3 DNA reads as TGTGCCAGCAGATCTCAGGGGACCGGGGAACTGTTTTTT. This codes for CASRSQGTGELFF.

This chain joins TRBV6-5 and TRBJ2-7, with 7 bases fitting TRBD1. V shed 0 bases and J 3 bases; nucleotides not matched to a gene: 2. This CDR3 has 14 amino acids. CDR1 and CDR2 (germline): MNHEY, SVGAGI. The CDR3, as DNA: TGTGCCAGCAGTTACTCTCGACAGGGCTACGAGCAGTACTTC. This codes for CASSYSRQGYEQYF.

The rearrangement uses TRBV7-9 and TRBJ2-5; 8 bases fit TRBD2. There are 15 residues in the CDR3. The V and J ends lost 0 bases and 1 base, in that order; junction bases with no gene match: 1. CDR1 is SEHNR, CDR2 FQNEAQ, per germline (reference sequence). DNA for the CDR3: TGTGCCAGCAGCTTAGCCGGGGGGGTCCAAGAGACCCAGTACTTC. It specifies CASSLAGGVQETQYF.

The chain joins TRBV13 to TRBJ2-5; 10 nucleotides agree with TRBD2. The J call is in doubt because the DNA end fits TRBJ2-7 better. Germline values: CDR1 PRHDT, CDR2 FYEKMQ (reference sequence). The CDR3 contains 18 residues. CDR3 sequence: CASSASSPLAGVVYEQYF. For the CDR3, the DNA is TGTGCCAGCAGCGCCTCGTCCCCTCTAGCGGGAGTAGTGTACGAGCAGTACTTC.

The chain joins TRBV4-1 to TRBJ2-1; D possibly corresponds to TRBD1 (5 bases). CDR3 size: 14 residues. In germline, CDR1 is MGHRA, CDR2 YSYEKL. V shed 3 bases and J shed 5 bases, with 11 bases lying between them. This CDR3 is CASSQGWGDNEQFF. Here the CDR3 DNA reads TGCGCCAGCAGCCAGGGGTGGGGCGACAATGAGCAGTTCTTC.

Here the CDR3 DNA reads TGTGCCAGCCTGGCTAGCGGGGGAACAGATACGCAGTATTTT. Translating it yields CASLASGGTDTQYF. The gene calls are TRBV2 and TRBJ2-3; TRBD2 aligns across 10 bases. This CDR3 is built from 14 residues. After removal of 8 bases from V and 3 bases from J, the junction contained 5 bases not matched to a gene. Germline CDR1 is SNHLY and CDR2 is FYNNEI.

This clone was counted a single time. This chain links TRBV19 with TRBJ2-1; 11 bases line up with TRBD1. The CDR3 consists of 14 residues. The junction had 6 bases not matched to a gene; V was cut back by 8 bases and J by 6 bases. Germline V gene lookup returns CDR1 LNHDA and CDR2 SQIVND (reference sequence). In nucleotides, the CDR3 is TGTGCCAGTCGGACCGGGACAGGGGGCAATGAGCAGTTCTTC. The encoded protein is CASRTGTGGNEQFF.

The CDR3 loop is CASSPGENWREKLFF. The CDR3 DNA is TGTGCCAGCAGCCCCGGGGAGAATTGGAGGGAAAAACTGTTTTTT. The chain couples TRBV9 to TRBJ1-4; D ambiguous. From germline, CDR1 is SGDLS and CDR2 YYNGEE. The CDR3 is 15 amino acids. Trimming removed 4 bases at V and 8 bases at J, with 18 bases between.

This clone was seen a handful of times. As DNA, the CDR3 is TGTGCCAGCAGCCTAGGCGGGACAGGAGGAAGATCCTACGAGCAGTACTTC. Translating it yields CASSLGGTGGRSYEQYF. This chain joins TRBV28 and TRBJ2-7, with 8 nucleotides matching TRBD1. CDR1 MDHEN and CDR2 SYDVKM come from the germline V gene. J was trimmed by 1 base and V by 6 bases; bases with no gene match: 14. The CDR3 runs to 17 residues.

This chain joins TRBV14 and TRBJ1-2; D gene unclear. CDR1 SGHDN and CDR2 FVKESK come from the germline V gene. V lost 2 bases to trimming and J lost 0 bases, with 10 bases between them. The CDR3 spans 15 residues. DNA for the CDR3: TGTGCCAGCAGCCAACGAAGGAGCCCTAACTATGGCTACACCTTC. Protein product: CASSQRRSPNYGYTF.